This TCR beta chain was sequenced for a study of T-cell reconstitution after alpha-beta-depleted transplantation in children. This clonotype was counted at least ten times. Trimming took off 6 bases at V and 5 bases at J, with 12 bases between the two ends. This CDR3 contains 13 residues. Germline CDR1 reads SNHLY; CDR2 reads FYNNEI. Preparation of the TCRbeta library used unique molecular identifiers. Each CDR3 protein gets one entry after TCRdb re-called the PCR reads with MiXCR. Of 100,000 or so distinct CDR3 sequences in the sample, 10% to 15% were seen once. The chain has TRBV2 and TRBJ2-3; D tentatively reads TRBD1 or TRBD2 (5 bases each). Here the sequenced sample was PBMCs from the stem cell graft donor, taken from the stem cell graft. The TCR sequence derives from a human donor who donated a stem cell graft to a child with inherited bone marrow failure. In DNA, the CDR3 is TGTGCCAGCAGCCGCGACAGCGGAGATACGCAGTATTTT. This sequence encodes CASSRDSGDTQYF.